These 24 T cell receptor beta chains originate from one sample sequenced in a study of early T cells in non-severe SARS-CoV-2 infection (dated by TCRdb to about 2021). The library was generated by 5' RACE. TCRdb shows the sequencer as NextSeq 500. TCRdb reworked the public reads: Q25 trimming with fastp, MiXCR clone assembly, productive beta chains retained. Each record represents a unique CDR3 protein, reported with the most common genes and DNA among its rows. A total of around 82,000 distinct CDR3 sequences appear in this sample, 9.5% to 15% of them only once. Around 3.6% of the sample is held by the ten biggest clonotypes. The source material was whole blood. These receptors were taken from an adult who was a healthcare worker with PCR-confirmed SARS-CoV-2 infection or an uninfected control (not recorded which).

This clonotype was recorded at least ten times. The chain has TRBV6-5 and TRBJ2-2, with 10 bases fitting TRBD2. The CDR3 covers 14 residues. From germline, CDR1 is MNHEY and CDR2 SVGAGI. V was clipped by 5 bases and J by 5 bases; unmatched bases: 2. This CDR3 is CASSPGLATGELFF. Written as DNA, the CDR3 is TGTGCCAGCAGTCCGGGACTAGCGACCGGGGAGCTGTTTTTT.

This clonotype was seen many times. The gene calls are TRBV5-4 and TRBJ2-5, with D unresolved. CDR1 and CDR2 (germline): SGHNT, YYREEE (reference sequence). Trimming left V 0 bases short and J 5 bases short, with 17 bases between. The CDR3 is made up of 16 amino acids. The DNA for the CDR3 is TGTGCCAGCAGCTTGGGGACGTATCGGGCATCGGAGACCCAGTACTTC. It encodes CASSLGTYRASETQYF.

This clonotype turned up a few times. This chain links TRBV28 with TRBJ2-7; D not resolved. The CDR3 has 14 residues. V was cut by 7 bases and J by 5 bases, with 18 bases left in between. Looked up from germline, CDR1 is MDHEN and CDR2 is SYDVKM. In DNA form, the CDR3 reads TGTGCCAGCATCCCAAGTGGGGTAAGGAACGAGCAGTACTTC. It translates to CASIPSGVRNEQYF.

This clonotype has a count of ten or more. The V gene is TRBV7-3, the J gene TRBJ2-1, with D possibly matching TRBD2 (5 bases). Trimming removed 6 bases from V and 10 bases from J, with 16 bases in between. Germline V lookup: CDR1 SGHTA, CDR2 FQGTGA. There are 13 residues in the CDR3. CDR3 sequence: CASSRAPLGEQFF. Here the CDR3 DNA reads TGTGCCAGCAGTAGGGCGCCACTAGGGGAGCAGTTCTTC.

This clonotype was observed a handful of times. This chain connects TRBV7-2 to TRBJ2-1; the D gene could be TRBD1 or TRBD2 (5 bases each). The V and J ends lost 1 base and 8 bases respectively, with 15 bases between them. The length of the CDR3 is 15 residues. From germline, CDR1 is SGHTA and CDR2 FQGNSA. The CDR3 region is CASSLVQGDTDEQFF. The CDR3 region has the DNA TGTGCCAGCAGCTTAGTTCAGGGAGATACGGATGAGCAGTTCTTC.

This clonotype was recorded many times. V and J are TRBV6-6 and TRBJ2-3, with 8 bases matching TRBD2. Germline CDR1 reads MNHNY; CDR2 reads SVGAGI (reference sequence). The trim removed 0 bases at V and 1 base at J, leaving 6 bases unmatched. This CDR3 comprises 17 residues. CDR3 nucleotides: TGTGCCAGCAGTTACTCATTGGCGGGAGGCGGCACAGATACGCAGTATTTT. This codes for CASSYSLAGGGTDTQYF.

The gene calls are TRBV5-1 and TRBJ2-7, with D perhaps TRBD2 (6 bases). The CDR3 is 15 amino acids. In germline, CDR1 is SGHRS, CDR2 YFSETQ. Trimming pared 2 bases from V and 0 bases from J, leaving 12 bases between. In DNA, the CDR3 is TGCGCCAGCAGCTTAGGAGGGGCCAGCTCCTACGAGCAGTACTTC. Encoded protein: CASSLGGASSYEQYF. Looking up the rest from reference TRBV5-1 and TRBJ2-7 gives the full variable domain: KAGVTQTPRYLIKTRGQQVTLSCSPISGHRSVSWYQQTPGQGLQFLFEYFSETQRNKGNFPGRFSGRQFSNSRSEMNVSTLELGDSALYLCASSLGGASSYEQYFGPGTRLTVT.

The chain couples TRBV6-6 to TRBJ2-7; 7 bases align to TRBD2. Germline V gene lookup returns CDR1 MNHNY and CDR2 SVGAGI (reference sequence). V lost 6 bases and J lost 5; bases outside the gene matches: 10. This CDR3 spans 14 amino acids. The CDR3 sequence is CASRPWAGVDEQYF. CDR3 bases: TGTGCCAGCAGACCCTGGGCGGGAGTAGACGAGCAGTACTTC.

V is TRBV12-3 or TRBV12-4 and J is TRBJ2-7; TRBD1 matches 8 bases. The CDR3 is 15 amino acids. V dropped 6 bases and J dropped 5; count of bases not matched to a gene: 12. The CDR3 loop reads CASRPTGGFGHEQYF. CDR3 in DNA: TGTGCCAGCAGACCTACAGGGGGATTTGGCCACGAGCAGTACTTC.

This sequence joins TRBV11-2 and TRBJ2-1, with TRBD2 matching 16 bases. CDR1 is SGHAT and CDR2 is FQNNGV in the germline V gene. This CDR3 is 17 amino acids long. V shed 1 base and J 6 bases; nucleotides not matched to a gene: 3. The CDR3 here is CASSLGGTSGRGNEQFF. As DNA, the CDR3 is TGTGCCAGCAGCTTAGGGGGGACTAGCGGGAGGGGCAATGAGCAGTTCTTC.

This clonotype was found a few times. The chain joins TRBV5-5 to TRBJ2-7, with TRBD1 identical over 7 bases. V lost 4 bases and J lost 3; bases outside the gene matches: 13. Germline CDR1 and CDR2: SGHKS and YYEKEE (reference sequence). This CDR3 has 16 amino acids. This CDR3 reads CASSLGSGTEYYEQYF. The CDR3 region has the DNA TGTGCCAGCAGCCTGGGCTCCGGGACAGAATACTACGAGCAGTACTTC.

Regarding this clonotype: One end of the junction does not line up with germline, which may come from a read error. V is TRBV9 and J is TRBJ2-4; D might be TRBD2 (5 bases). The CDR3 is made up of 17 amino acids. Germline lookup yields CDR1 SGDLS and CDR2 YYNGEE. CDR3: CASSPYPAVPAKNIQDF. In nucleotides, the CDR3 is TGTGCCAGCAGCCCCTACCCAGCGGTGCCAGCCAAAAACATTCAGGACTTC.

This clonotype was seen at least ten times. The V gene is TRBV28, the J gene TRBJ1-5, with TRBD1 identical over 11 bases. The CDR3 has 14 amino acids. With 6 bases clipped from V and 5 bases from J, the junction kept 3 bases outside the gene matches. Germline V gene data show CDR1 as MDHEN and CDR2 as SYDVKM. CDR3 residues: CASSRTGGYQPQHF. The DNA for the CDR3 is TGTGCCAGCAGCAGGACAGGGGGCTATCAGCCCCAGCATTTT.

The chain is built from TRBV27 and TRBJ1-2; 12 positions match TRBD1. The V segment lost 0 bases and the J segment 8 bases; nucleotides outside the gene matches: 4. In germline, CDR1 is MNHEY, CDR2 SMNVEV (reference sequence). The CDR3 is 15 residues long. The CDR3 nucleotides are TGTGCCAGCAGTTTATCCGGGACAGGGGGCGACGGCTACACCTTC. Translated, it gives CASSLSGTGGDGYTF.

This clonotype is a singleton in its sample. The chain uses TRBV18 and TRBJ2-7; possibly TRBD1 for D (5 bases). Trimming removed 3 bases from V and 0 bases from J, with 18 bases in between. This CDR3 comprises 17 residues. From germline, CDR1 is KGHSH and CDR2 LQKENI. The CDR3 sequence is CASSPPRVGSSSYEQYF. The CDR3 DNA follows: TGTGCCAGCTCACCTCCCAGGGTAGGCTCGAGCTCCTACGAGCAGTACTTC.

This clonotype was observed a few times. The rearrangement joins TRBV15 to TRBJ1-4; D not certain. Germline loops: CDR1 LNHNV, CDR2 YYDKDF (reference sequence). The CDR3 runs to 17 residues. V dropped 0 bases and J dropped 0 bases, with 11 bases sitting between them. Here the CDR3 DNA reads TGTGCCACCAGCAGAGATCCGGACGGTGCAACTAATGAAAAACTGTTTTTT. Amino acids: CATSRDPDGATNEKLFF.

In this sample, this clonotype turned up many times. The chain employs TRBV11-1 and TRBJ2-3; D not resolved. Trimming shortened V by 2 bases and J by 4 bases, and 13 bases separated the two germline ends. The germline CDR1 and CDR2 sequences are SGHAT and FQDESV (reference sequence). The CDR3 sequence is 15 residues long. The CDR3 bases are TGTGCCAGCAGCTTATTTAGACAAGAGGCAGATACGCAGTATTTT. It yields the protein CASSLFRQEADTQYF. Based on the CDR3 plus reference TRBV11-1 and TRBJ2-3, the full variable domain is EAEVAQSPRYKITEKSQAVAFWCDPISGHATLYWYRQILGQGPELLVQFQDESVVDDSQLPKDRFSAERLKGVDSTLKIQPAELGDSAMYLCASSLFRQEADTQYFGPGTRLTVL.

The chain links TRBV30 to TRBJ1-2; 10 positions agree with TRBD1. The CDR3 contains 13 residues. Germline V gives CDR1 GTSNPN, CDR2 SVGIG (reference sequence). Germline trimming cut 4 bases from V and 2 bases from J; bases unmatched to any gene: 1. The CDR3 spells CAWKTGGNYGYTF. CDR3 nucleotides: TGTGCCTGGAAGACAGGGGGCAACTATGGCTACACCTTC. Combining the CDR3 with reference TRBV30 and TRBJ1-2 gives the whole variable domain SQTIHQWPATLVQPVGSPLSLECTVEGTSNPNLYWYRQAAGRGLQLLFYSVGIGQISSEVPQNLSASRPQDRQFILSSKKLLLSDSGFYLCAWKTGGNYGYTFGSGTRLTVV.

There are many counts of this clonotype. The V gene is TRBV7-2, the J gene TRBJ1-2; D gene ambiguous. V dropped 5 bases and J dropped 1 base, with 14 bases sitting between them. Germline V lookup: CDR1 SGHTA, CDR2 FQGNSA. CDR3 size: 15 residues. The CDR3 nucleotides read TGTGCCAGCAGCGCTTTCGACGGGAATAACTATGGCTACACCTTC. It codes for CASSAFDGNNYGYTF. Variable domain in full (rest from reference TRBV7-2 and TRBJ1-2): GAGVSQSPSNKVTEKGKDVELRCDPISGHTALYWYRQSLGQGLEFLIYFQGNSAPDKSGLPSDRFSAERTGGSVSTLTIQRTQQEDSAVYLCASSAFDGNNYGYTFGSGTRLTVV.

This clonotype was seen ten or more times. This chain joins TRBV18 and TRBJ2-4; D may be TRBD2 (6 bases). Germline V gene data show CDR1 as KGHSH and CDR2 as LQKENI. Trimming took 2 bases from V and 5 from J, leaving 13 bases between them. CDR3 length: 15 residues. The DNA for the CDR3 is TGTGCCAGCTCACCAATTGGAGGGCTCCAAAACATTCAGTACTTC. This translates into CASSPIGGLQNIQYF.

This rearrangement joins TRBV4-1 to TRBJ2-7, with 9 bases lining up with TRBD2. Per germline, CDR1 MGHRA and CDR2 YSYEKL. The length of the CDR3 is 15 residues. J lost 5 bases, V lost 3 bases, and 8 bases had no gene match. The chain's CDR3 is CASSHPSGALHEQYF. In nucleotides, the CDR3 is TGCGCCAGCAGCCATCCTAGCGGGGCCCTCCACGAGCAGTACTTC.

This clonotype has only a few counts. V usage is TRBV7-8 and J usage is TRBJ1-2; 7 nucleotides match TRBD1. Germline V gene sequence: CDR1 SGHVS, CDR2 FQNEAQ. The CDR3 covers 15 residues. J was trimmed by 8 bases and V by 5 bases; bases with no gene match: 14. DNA for the CDR3: TGTGCCAGCAGCGCCGGCTTGACAGGGTCCCCCGGCTACACCTTC. It specifies CASSAGLTGSPGYTF.

This clonotype was observed a handful of times. The chain is built from TRBV9 and TRBJ1-4; D gene unclear. Germline V gene sequence: CDR1 SGDLS, CDR2 YYNGEE. V shed 0 bases and J shed 2 bases, with 11 bases lying between them. The CDR3 consists of 16 residues. CDR3: CASSVGGSRTNEKLFF. The CDR3 DNA is TGTGCCAGCAGCGTAGGCGGTTCAAGGACTAATGAAAAACTGTTTTTT.

This chain uses TRBV18 with TRBJ1-1; D might be TRBD1 (6 bases). The V and J ends lost 0 bases and 7 bases respectively, with 12 bases between them. The CDR3 is made up of 14 amino acids. The germline V gene has CDR1 KGHSH and CDR2 LQKENI. This chain's CDR3 is CASSPPGAEDEAFF. For the CDR3, the DNA is TGTGCCAGCTCACCACCGGGGGCAGAGGATGAAGCTTTCTTT.